The rows below give T cell receptor beta chains drawn from one sample of a study of T cell repertoires in MIS-A myocarditis. Measured with immunoSEQ multiplex PCR; TCRdb has only the in-frame clones, and not every one. In the table there are about 10,000 clones, about 89% of which are singletons. The source material was thoracic lymph node tissue obtained at autopsy. Source of these receptors: a young man with fulminant myocarditis from multisystem inflammatory syndrome in adults (MIS-A) after COVID-19. The CDR3 runs from the conserved cysteine through the conserved F or W. Each record gives: D gene, V gene, clone size, J gene, CDR3 DNA, CDR3 protein. The D gene is left open where the match is weak. Size values are once, few and many counts, or a class for expanded clones, and some rows have none.

>.|TRBV28|once|TRBJ1-1
TGTGCCAGCAGTTTTGGTTCAGTTGAAGCTTTCTTT
CASSFGSVEAFF
>.|TRBV27|once|TRBJ2-2
TGTGCCAGCAGTTTATCGAGGGGAACCGGGACCCAGAACCGGGAGCTGTTTTTT
CASSLSRGTGTQNRELFF
>TRBD1|TRBV2|.|TRBJ2-1
TGTGCCAGCAGTGAATGGCAGGGGGCCGTCAATGAGCAGTTCTTC
CASSEWQGAVNEQFF
>TRBD2|TRBV10-3|.|TRBJ2-1
TGTGCCATCAGTTCCTCTAGCGGGAGTTTGGATGAGCAGTTCTTC
CAISSSSGSLDEQFF
>.|TRBV19|.|TRBJ1-1
TGTGCCACTAGAAGACAGTTGAACACTGAAGCTTTCTTT
CATRRQLNTEAFF
>.|TRBV3-1/TRBV3-2|.|TRBJ1-1
TGTGCCAGCAGCCAAACGGAAGAGAACACTGAAGCTTTCTTT
CASSQTEENTEAFF
>.|TRBV28|large|TRBJ1-2
TGTGCCAGCAGTTTGGGGCAGGGCGACTACACCTTC
CASSLGQGDYTF
>.|TRBV19|once|TRBJ2-2
TGTGCCAGTAGTATAGGTTCCGGGGAGCTGTTTTTT
CASSIGSGELFF
>.|TRBV19|.|TRBJ1-5
TGTGCCAGTAAAAAGAGCGCGAAGGGGTCACGGAGCAATCAGCCCCAGCATTTT
CASKKSAKGSRSNQPQHF
>TRBD2|TRBV6-5|.|TRBJ2-7
TGTGCCAGCCGCCTAACTAGCGGCGAGTCCTACGAGCAGTACTTC
CASRLTSGESYEQYF
>.|TRBV15|few|TRBJ1-4
TGTGCCACCAGCAGCCACAGGGAGGCTAATGAAAAACTGTTTTTT
CATSSHREANEKLFF
>.|TRBV28|.|TRBJ1-5
TGTGCCAGCAGTCTCAGGGTGTCCAATCAGCCCCAGCATTTT
CASSLRVSNQPQHF
>TRBD1|TRBV6-5|.|TRBJ1-2
TGTGCCAGCAGCCCCCAGGGGGGATCCTATGGCTACACCTTC
CASSPQGGSYGYTF
>.|TRBV27|.|TRBJ2-1
TGTGCCAGCTGCATTAACGGGGCGTACAATGAGCAGTTCTTC
CASCINGAYNEQFF
>TRBD2|TRBV6-6|.|TRBJ2-4
TGTGCCAGCAGTCCCCGGACTAGCGGGTACGAACTAGCCAAAAACATTCAGTACTTC
CASSPRTSGYELAKNIQYF
>TRBD1|TRBV10-3|.|TRBJ2-1
TGTGCCATCAGAGAGGGGACAGACTCCTACAATGAGCAGTTCTTC
CAIREGTDSYNEQFF
>TRBD1|TRBV15|.|TRBJ2-5
TGTGCCACCAGCAGAGACAGGACAGGGGAAGAGACCCAGTACTTC
CATSRDRTGEETQYF
>.|TRBV11-2|.|TRBJ1-2
TGTGCCAGCAGCCAGGGGAGGAACTATGGCTACACCTTC
CASSQGRNYGYTF
>TRBD1|TRBV7-9|.|TRBJ2-7
TGTGCCAGCAGCCCCGGACAGGCTCCCTACGAGCAGTACTTC
CASSPGQAPYEQYF
>.|TRBV25-1|.|TRBJ2-5
TGTGCCAGCAGTGTCCCAATCTCGGAGACCCAGTACTTC
CASSVPISETQYF
>.|TRBV6-5|.|TRBJ1-2
TGTGCCAGCAGTTCGACCTATGGCTACACCTTC
CASSSTYGYTF
>.|TRBV9|.|TRBJ2-7
TGTGCCAGCAGCGTGGGGGGCGGGGAAGGACTCTACGAGCAGTACTTC
CASSVGGGEGLYEQYF
>.|TRBV2|.|TRBJ2-2
TGTGCCAGCAGACAAGGGAGCAACACCGGGGAGCTGTTTTTT
CASRQGSNTGELFF
>.|TRBV5-1|.|TRBJ1-1
TGCGCCAGCAGCTTGGCCAGATTGAACACTGAAGCTTTCTTT
CASSLARLNTEAFF
>TRBD2|TRBV5-1|few|TRBJ2-7
TGCGCCAGCAGTTCACTAGCGGGCAGGGACGAGCAGTACTTC
CASSSLAGRDEQYF
>TRBD1|TRBV5-8|.|TRBJ1-1
TGTGCCAGCAGCCGCCGACAGGGTCGGACTGAAGCTTTCTTT
CASSRRQGRTEAFF
>TRBD2|TRBV7-9|few|TRBJ2-5
TGTGCCAGCAGCTTAGCGGGAGGGGAGACCCAGTACTTC
CASSLAGGETQYF
>.|TRBV2|.|TRBJ1-2
TGTGCCAGCAGTATCCTCGACGGACCGGATGGCTACACCTTC
CASSILDGPDGYTF
>TRBD1|TRBV9|.|TRBJ1-2
TGTGCCAGCAGCGTCGCCGGACAGGGGGCCGGGTACACCTTC
CASSVAGQGAGYTF
>TRBD1|TRBV6-6|.|TRBJ2-7
TGTGCCACTGTCCGGGACAGGGGGGACGAGCAGTACTTC
CATVRDRGDEQYF
>TRBD2|TRBV7-2|.|TRBJ2-5
TGTGCCAGCAGCTTAGGGGCTAGCGGGGGGGGAGGCCTAGAGACCCAGTACTTC
CASSLGASGGGGLETQYF
>.|TRBV15|once|TRBJ1-1
TGTGCCACCACCAGGGTACGGGAGAACACTGAAGCTTTCTTT
CATTRVRENTEAFF
>TRBD2|TRBV24-1|.|TRBJ2-2
TGTGCCACCAGTGCAAAGACTAGCGCCCCCGGGGAGCTGTTTTTT
CATSAKTSAPGELFF